The 9 T cell receptor beta chains below were found in one sample sequenced in a study of PD-L1 blockade in urothelial cancer. Clones were sequenced by immunoSEQ multiplex PCR, and TCRdb holds only the in-frame ones, with some missing. There are fewer than 60,000 clones in the sample; 85% occur only once, and roughly 14% lies in the top ten. The time point is: pretreatment peripheral blood. Specimen: PBMCs, collected around atezolizumab (anti-PD-L1) treatment. The receptors stem from a man aged 65 to 85 with urothelial cancer.

The chain is built from TRBV28 and TRBJ2-7; D may be TRBD1 (6 bases). The V gene's germline CDR1 is MDHEN and CDR2 SYDVKM. V gave up 11 bases and J gave up 0 bases, with 14 bases separating them. The CDR3 is made up of 13 amino acids. Here the CDR3 reads CAYNTGHSYEQYF. The CDR3 nucleotides are TGTGCCTACAATACAGGGCACTCCTACGAGCAGTACTTC.

The chain joins TRBV28 to TRBJ2-7; 7 bases are shared with TRBD1. CDR1 and CDR2 from the germline V gene are MDHEN and SYDVKM. Trimming removed 10 bases from V and 0 bases from J; junction bases left unmatched: 6. CDR3 size: 13 residues. Here the CDR3 DNA reads TGTGCCAACCAGAGACAGGGCTCCTACGAGCAGTACTTC. It codes for CANQRQGSYEQYF.

The rearrangement joins TRBV5-5 to TRBJ2-7; 13 nucleotides align to TRBD2. This CDR3 is 16 amino acids long. From germline, CDR1 is SGHKS and CDR2 YYEKEE (reference sequence). Trimming cost V 2 bases and J 2 bases; bases outside gene matches: 4. This CDR3 is CASSFRLAGGTYEQYF. The DNA of the CDR3 is TGTGCCAGCAGCTTTCGACTAGCGGGAGGTACCTACGAGCAGTACTTC.

The V and J genes are TRBV5-5 and TRBJ1-1; D remains unclear. Trimming pared 0 bases from V and 1 base from J, leaving 4 bases between. CDR3 length: 13 residues. Germline assignment: CDR1 SGHKS and CDR2 YYEKEE (reference sequence). CDR3 amino acids: CASSLAGNTEAFF. DNA for the CDR3: TGTGCCAGCAGCTTGGCGGGGAACACTGAAGCTTTCTTT.

This clone occurred a few times. The rearrangement joins TRBV5-1 to TRBJ2-7; TRBD2 matches 13 bases. V shed 4 bases and J 2 bases; nucleotides not matched to a gene: 6. Germline CDR1 is SGHRS and CDR2 is YFSETQ. This CDR3 region has 16 residues. CDR3 region: CASSRLAGGSAYEQYF. The CDR3 DNA reads as TGCGCCAGCAGCCGACTAGCGGGAGGCTCCGCCTACGAGCAGTACTTC.

V and J are TRBV7-9 and TRBJ1-4; D uncertain. CDR3 length: 11 residues. V was shortened by 5 bases and J by 8 bases, with 6 bases between the two germline ends. CDR1 is SEHNR and CDR2 is FQNEAQ in the germline V gene (reference sequence). The CDR3 spells CASSTREKLFF. CDR3 nucleotide sequence: TGTGCCAGCAGCACTAGAGAAAAACTGTTTTTT.

The chain couples TRBV18 to TRBJ2-7; maybe TRBD1 (6 bases). The CDR3 is 13 residues long. The germline gives CDR1 KGHSH, CDR2 LQKENI. The ends were cut back, 2 bases at V and 4 bases at J, with 9 bases in the middle. The CDR3 loop is CASSPGRGYEQYF. Written as DNA, the CDR3 is TGTGCCAGCTCACCAGGCAGGGGATACGAGCAGTACTTC.

CDR3 DNA sequence: TGTGCCACCAGCAGATGGACAGCGCTATTTGGCTACACCTTC. Translation gives CATSRWTALFGYTF. The V and J genes are TRBV15 and TRBJ1-2, with TRBD1 as a possible D gene (6 bases). Trimming removed 2 bases from V and 7 bases from J, with 14 bases in between. The length of the CDR3 is 14 residues. CDR1 is LNHNV, CDR2 YYDKDF, per germline (reference sequence).

V gene TRBV19 combines with J gene TRBJ1-2; possibly TRBD1 for D (6 bases). The CDR3 is made up of 17 amino acids. V lost 5 bases, J lost 2 bases, and 21 bases lay in between. CDR1 is LNHDA, CDR2 SQIVND, per germline (reference sequence). Written as DNA, the CDR3 is TGTGCCAGTAGTTTAGCCAGGGGACACGCTCCAAACTATGGCTACACCTTC. Encoded protein: CASSLARGHAPNYGYTF.